These 10 T cell receptor beta chains originate from one sample sequenced in a study of T-cell reconstitution after alpha-beta-depleted transplantation in children. Preparation of the TCRbeta library was carried out with unique molecular identifiers. TCRdb redid the calling of the PCR reads with MiXCR, one entry per CDR3 protein. The sample contains 100,000 to 120,000 distinct CDR3 sequences, 10% of which appear only once. The sequences come from PBMCs from the stem cell graft donor, collected from the stem cell graft. These receptors were collected from a human donor who donated a stem cell graft to a child with acute lymphoblastic leukemia.

This clonotype was seen many times. The CDR3 DNA sequence: TGTGCCAGCAGTTTATTTCCTACGAACACCGGGGAGCTGTTTTTT. Protein product: CASSLFPTNTGELFF. The chain uses TRBV12-3 or TRBV12-4 and TRBJ2-2, with D unresolved. The length of the CDR3 is 15 residues. Trimming pared 2 bases from V and 0 bases from J, leaving 7 bases between.

This clonotype appeared many times. The V and J genes are TRBV6-2 or TRBV6-3 and TRBJ1-2; no definite D call. The CDR3 extends over 16 amino acids. The germline V gene has CDR1 MNHEY and CDR2 SVGEGT. V dropped 0 bases and J dropped 0 bases, with 11 bases sitting between them. The CDR3 nucleotides read TGTGCCAGCAGTTACTCGACGGACCGCGCTAACTATGGCTACACCTTC. As protein: CASSYSTDRANYGYTF.

At least ten counts were recorded for this clonotype. The chain carries TRBV12-3 or TRBV12-4 and TRBJ1-5; the D gene is possibly TRBD1 (5 bases). V lost 3 bases and J lost 5, with 11 bases in between. The CDR3 runs to 14 residues. This chain's CDR3 is CASSFRQGDQPQHF. In DNA, the CDR3 is TGTGCCAGCAGTTTTCGGCAGGGCGATCAGCCCCAGCATTTT.

There are many counts of this clonotype. The V gene is TRBV27, the J gene TRBJ1-1, with 8 bases fitting TRBD1. The length of the CDR3 is 16 residues. Trimming cost V 3 bases and J 1 base; bases outside gene matches: 7. Germline CDR1 is MNHEY and CDR2 is SMNVEV (reference sequence). The CDR3 region has the DNA TGTGCCAGCAGTTTCCGACAGGGGAAAGGGAACACTGAAGCTTTCTTT. Amino acids: CASSFRQGKGNTEAFF.

In its sample, this clonotype was seen many times. The J gene is TRBJ2-1, the V gene TRBV12-3 or TRBV12-4, with 8 bases fitting TRBD2. V shed 3 bases and J 6 bases; nucleotides not matched to a gene: 7. CDR3 length: 15 amino acids. In DNA form, the CDR3 reads TGTGCCAGCAGTTTTGTTTGGCGGGAGGTCAATGAGCAGTTCTTC. It encodes CASSFVWREVNEQFF.

This clonotype was counted at least ten times. V gene TRBV7-9 combines with J gene TRBJ1-6; 9 positions match TRBD1. The CDR3 runs to 15 residues. The V gene's germline CDR1 is SEHNR and CDR2 FQNEAQ (reference sequence). J was trimmed by 7 bases and V by 4 bases; bases with no gene match: 5. For the CDR3, the DNA is TGTGCCAGCAGCTCTGCGACAGGGGGAAATTCACCCCTCCACTTT. Its protein product is CASSSATGGNSPLHF.

This clonotype was detected many times. The rearrangement uses TRBV5-1 and TRBJ1-2; TRBD1 agrees at 7 bases. The germline gives CDR1 SGHRS, CDR2 YFSETQ. The length of the CDR3 is 16 residues. V lost 0 bases and J lost 2; bases outside the gene matches: 7. The CDR3: CASSLEGEQGNYGYTF. The CDR3, as DNA: TGCGCCAGCAGCTTGGAAGGGGAACAGGGGAACTATGGCTACACCTTC.

This clonotype was detected ten times or more. At one of its ends the junction is not consistent with the germline gene, which may arise from a read error. This rearrangement joins TRBV7-7 to TRBJ2-5, with D possibly being TRBD1 (7 bases). There are 14 residues in the CDR3. Germline CDR1 and CDR2: SSHAT and FNYEAQ (reference sequence). CDR3 nucleotides: TGTGCTAGCAGCTTTTCAGGGGGGCAAGAGACCCAGTACTTC. Protein sequence: CASSFSGGQETQYF. The full variable domain, rest sourced from reference TRBV7-7 and TRBJ2-5, is GAGVSQSPRYKVTKRGQDVTLRCDPISSHATLYWYQQALGQGPEFLTYFNYEAQPDKSGLPSDRFSAERPEGSISTLTIQRTEQRDSAMYRCASSFSGGQETQYFGPGTRLLVL.

This clonotype was detected many times. The gene calls are TRBV5-1 and TRBJ1-1; 9 nucleotides align to TRBD1. CDR1 is SGHRS and CDR2 is YFSETQ in the germline V gene. The CDR3 is made up of 17 amino acids. V shed 1 base and J 2 bases; nucleotides not matched to a gene: 9. CDR3 in amino acids: CASSLWNRGPGNTEAFF. The DNA of the CDR3 is TGCGCCAGCAGCTTGTGGAACAGGGGGCCGGGAAACACTGAAGCTTTCTTT.

This clonotype was detected many times. The genes are TRBV7-2 and TRBJ2-3, with 10 bases matching TRBD2. The CDR3 runs to 15 residues. CDR1 is SGHTA, CDR2 FQGNSA, per germline. V lost 6 bases and J lost 2; bases outside the gene matches: 5. CDR3 DNA sequence: TGTGCCAGCAGGGGTACTAGCGGGGCCACAGATACGCAGTATTTT. This sequence encodes CASRGTSGATDTQYF. The full variable domain, with the rest looked up from reference TRBV7-2 and TRBJ2-3, is GAGVSQSPSNKVTEKGKDVELRCDPISGHTALYWYRQSLGQGLEFLIYFQGNSAPDKSGLPSDRFSAERTGGSVSTLTIQRTQQEDSAVYLCASRGTSGATDTQYFGPGTRLTVL.